This TCR beta chain was captured by sequencing in a study of blood T cell repertoires in COVID-19. Study in general: From the United States, Italy and Spain came samples of acute and convalescent COVID-19. The cDNA or gDNA used as material had been derived from T cells, B-cell-depleted T cells, or PBMCs.

This CDR3 is built from 15 residues. CDR1 is SGHRS and CDR2 is YFSETQ in the germline V gene. V lost 4 bases, J lost 4 bases, and 15 bases lay in between. In the authors' methods: Using reference gene primer amplification, nucleated cell counts were estimated. Libraries were prepared by immunoSEQ multiplex PCR; TCRdb keeps only in-frame clonotypes and omits some of them. D and trimming come from the DNA, and the V and J calls and clone size come from that table. The sample consists of about 130,000 clones, under 85% of them appearing once. The V and J genes are TRBV5-1 and TRBJ1-5; the D gene is possibly TRBD1 (5 bases). The sequence was collected from a woman aged 60-70 years with acute or convalescent COVID-19. The material sequenced was peripheral blood. This chain's CDR3 is CASSLAGRQNQPQHF. For the CDR3, the DNA is TGCGCCAGCAGCCTCGCGGGACGTCAGAATCAGCCCCAGCATTTT. Complete variable domain (other parts from reference TRBV5-1 and TRBJ1-5): KAGVTQTPRYLIKTRGQQVTLSCSPISGHRSVSWYQQTPGQGLQFLFEYFSETQRNKGNFPGRFSGRQFSNSRSEMNVSTLELGDSALYLCASSLAGRQNQPQHFGDGTRLSIL.